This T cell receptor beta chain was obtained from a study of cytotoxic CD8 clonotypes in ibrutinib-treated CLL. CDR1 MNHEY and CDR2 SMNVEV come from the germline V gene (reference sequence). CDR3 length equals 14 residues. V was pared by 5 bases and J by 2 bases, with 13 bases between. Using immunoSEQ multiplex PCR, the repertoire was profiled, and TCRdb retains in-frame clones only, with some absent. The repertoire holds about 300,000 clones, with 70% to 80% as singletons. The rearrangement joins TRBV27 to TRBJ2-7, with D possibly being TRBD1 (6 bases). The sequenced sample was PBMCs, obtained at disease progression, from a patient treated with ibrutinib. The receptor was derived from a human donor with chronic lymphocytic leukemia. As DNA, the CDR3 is TGTGCCAGCAGTCCCTTGGACAGAACCTACGAGCAGTACTTC. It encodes CASSPLDRTYEQYF.